Each of the 31 T cell receptor beta chains below was sequenced from the same sample in a study of T cells after yellow fever vaccination. From the 5' RACE reads, TCRdb called clonotypes with MiXCR, one entry per CDR3 protein. Here the sample spans about 350,000 distinct CDR3 sequences, roughly 8.6% being singletons. Sequencing used PBMCs, obtained approximately 40 days after the first yellow fever vaccination. Source of these receptors: a man aged 18 to 30 who received the YFV17D yellow fever vaccine.

V is TRBV4-3 and J is TRBJ1-6; D ambiguous. The V and J ends lost 4 bases and 7 bases respectively, with 17 bases between them. In germline, CDR1 is LGHNA, CDR2 YSLEER. The CDR3 is 16 amino acids. CDR3 in amino acids: CASSPDGRNGNSPLHF. DNA for the CDR3: TGCGCCAGCAGCCCGGACGGAAGGAACGGGAATTCACCCCTCCACTTT.

This clonotype came up a few times. The chain is built from TRBV30 and TRBJ1-2, with TRBD1 as a possible D gene (6 bases). The V end lost 0 bases, the J end lost 4 bases, and 12 bases lay between the germline ends. Germline CDR1 GTSNPN, CDR2 SVGIG (reference sequence). The CDR3 is 14 residues long. The CDR3 region has the DNA TGTGCCTGGAGTGTTAAGGGGGATGGCTATGGCTACACCTTC. Amino acids: CAWSVKGDGYGYTF.

In this sample, this clonotype turned up a few times. The chain joins TRBV20-1 to TRBJ1-6, with 9 bases lining up with TRBD1. This CDR3 is 14 amino acids long. Germline V CDR1 and CDR2: DFQATT, SNEGSKA (reference sequence). Trimming cost V 4 bases and J 10 bases; bases outside gene matches: 8. This CDR3 is CSAKPTGGYSPLHF. The CDR3 DNA follows: TGCAGTGCTAAACCGACAGGGGGGTACTCACCCCTCCACTTT.

The V gene is TRBV19, the J gene TRBJ1-5; D remains unclear. The CDR3 contains 15 residues. Trimming took 1 base from V and 3 from J, leaving 10 bases between them. Germline-derived CDR1 and CDR2 are LNHDA and SQIVND (reference sequence). The CDR3 is CASSIGGKSNQPQHF. The CDR3 DNA reads as TGTGCCAGTAGTATAGGAGGAAAGTCCAATCAGCCCCAGCATTTT.

The V and J genes are TRBV4-3 and TRBJ1-4; perhaps TRBD1 as D (5 bases). Trimming shortened V by 5 bases and J by 8 bases, and 18 bases separated the two germline ends. The germline V gene has CDR1 LGHNA and CDR2 YSLEER. The CDR3 runs to 15 residues. As DNA, the CDR3 is TGCGCCAGCAGCGCCTACCGGGACGGTGGGGAAAAACTGTTTTTT. It translates to CASSAYRDGGEKLFF.

The table lists this clonotype with a few counts. V is TRBV4-2 and J is TRBJ1-2; 7 bases line up with TRBD1. The V gene's germline CDR1 is LGHNA and CDR2 YNFKEQ. CDR3 length: 16 residues. V shed 4 bases, J shed 4 bases, and the junction held 12 bases outside the gene matches. Written as DNA, the CDR3 is TGTGCCAGCAGCCTGAGCGACAGGGAGGGGAGCTATGGCTACACCTTC. Encoded protein: CASSLSDREGSYGYTF.

The rearrangement uses TRBV7-2 and TRBJ2-7; the match to TRBD1 covers 7 bases. Looked up from germline, CDR1 is SGHTA and CDR2 is FQGNSA. The CDR3 spans 13 residues. Losses at the gene ends were 5 bases for V and 3 bases for J; bases not matched to a gene: 4. The CDR3 bases are TGTGCCAGCAGCGGACGGGACAGCTACGAGCAGTACTTC. The encoded protein is CASSGRDSYEQYF. The full variable domain, in which reference TRBV7-2 and TRBJ2-7 provide the parts outside the CDR3, is GAGVSQSPSNKVTEKGKDVELRCDPISGHTALYWYRQSLGQGLEFLIYFQGNSAPDKSGLPSDRFSAERTGGSVSTLTIQRTQQEDSAVYLCASSGRDSYEQYFGPGTRLTVT.

This clonotype was found many times. This chain joins TRBV29-1 and TRBJ2-7, with D uncertain. The CDR3 length is 13 residues. The germline V gene has CDR1 SQVTM and CDR2 ANQGSEA. V was pared by 0 bases and J by 6 bases, with 12 bases between. CDR3 DNA: TGCAGCGTTGAAGATCGTGCCGGGTCCGAGCAGTACTTC. The encoded protein is CSVEDRAGSEQYF.

The chain carries TRBV20-1 and TRBJ2-7; tentatively, D is TRBD1 (6 bases). With 6 bases removed from V and 3 bases from J, the gap between germline ends came to 24 bases. The V gene's germline CDR1 is DFQATT and CDR2 SNEGSKA (reference sequence). CDR3 length equals 16 residues. CDR3 nucleotides: TGCAGTGCCGATGGAGGACAGAGGAAGTTTGGCTACGAGCAGTACTTC. Translated, it gives CSADGGQRKFGYEQYF.

This clonotype was observed a few times. This rearrangement joins TRBV6-1 to TRBJ1-4; weak D call: TRBD1 (5 bases). The CDR3 contains 16 residues. V lost 2 bases and J lost 5, with 15 bases in between. The germline V gene encodes CDR1 MNHNS and CDR2 SASEGT. The CDR3 DNA reads as TGTGCCAGCAGTGAACTCCTGGGGCTTCCCAATGAAAAACTGTTTTTT. It yields the protein CASSELLGLPNEKLFF.

Remarks on this clonotype: A much larger clonotype is one base distant, so this may be a read error. The chain recombines TRBV7-6 with TRBJ2-7, with D unresolved. Germline values: CDR1 SGHVS, CDR2 FNYEAQ. Trimming cost V 4 bases and J 0 bases, with 16 bases left between them. The CDR3 is made up of 16 amino acids. CDR3 DNA sequence: TGTGCCAGCAGCTCGGGTGTCAGGTGCTCCTCCTACGAGCAGTACTTC. Encoded protein: CASSSGVRCSSYEQYF.

This clonotype showed up just a few times. The rearrangement uses TRBV6-1 and TRBJ1-1; TRBD1 is a possible D gene (6 bases). The CDR3 sequence is 16 residues long. V dropped 3 bases and J dropped 1 base, with 15 bases sitting between them. Germline assignment: CDR1 MNHNS and CDR2 SASEGT. CDR3 sequence (DNA): TGTGCCAGCAGTGATTTGGGGGGCTATAGGAACACTGAAGCTTTCTTT. Translating gives CASSDLGGYRNTEAFF.

This clonotype showed up just a few times. The chain combines TRBV5-1 with TRBJ2-2, with 8 nucleotides matching TRBD2. CDR1 SGHRS and CDR2 YFSETQ come from the germline V gene. The CDR3 spans 16 residues. Trimming removed 0 bases from V and 4 bases from J; junction bases left unmatched: 5. CDR3 sequence (DNA): TGCGCCAGCAGCTTGGATCCGGGAGGGATCACCGGGGAGCTGTTTTTT. Amino acid sequence: CASSLDPGGITGELFF.

This clonotype was seen more than once but under ten times. V is TRBV20-1 and J is TRBJ2-7; D unresolved. Trimming removed 0 bases at V and 0 bases at J, with 12 bases between. CDR3 length equals 15 residues. Germline V gene lookup returns CDR1 DFQATT and CDR2 SNEGSKA (reference sequence). The DNA of the CDR3 is TGCAGTGCTAGAGATTTGGGGATTAGCTCCTACGAGCAGTACTTC. As protein: CSARDLGISSYEQYF.

J is TRBJ2-1 and V is TRBV7-3; 7 bases map to TRBD1. V was clipped by 5 bases and J by 1 base; unmatched bases: 5. The CDR3 is 15 residues long. Germline V CDR1 and CDR2: SGHTA, FQGTGA. The CDR3 bases are TGTGCCAGCAGCACTCGACAGGGTTCCTACAATGAGCAGTTCTTC. Its protein is CASSTRQGSYNEQFF.

The chain has TRBV18 and TRBJ2-2; 7 positions match TRBD2. CDR3 length: 16 amino acids. J was trimmed by 3 bases and V by 3 bases; bases with no gene match: 7. CDR1 is KGHSH and CDR2 is LQKENI in the germline V gene. The chain's CDR3 is CASSPQRGRDTGELFF. The CDR3 bases are TGTGCCAGCTCACCCCAGCGAGGGAGGGACACCGGGGAGCTGTTTTTT. Full variable domain (rest looked up from reference TRBV18 and TRBJ2-2): NAGVMQNPRHLVRRRGQEARLRCSPMKGHSHVYWYRQLPEEGLKFMVYLQKENIIDESGMPKERFSAEFPKEGPSILRIQQVVRGDSAAYFCASSPQRGRDTGELFFGEGSRLTVL.

This clonotype showed up just once. The DNA for the CDR3 is TGCGCCAGCAGCTTGGACAGTCTGGCCCAAGAGACCCAGTACTTC. It yields the protein CASSLDSLAQETQYF. The chain recombines TRBV5-1 with TRBJ2-5; no clear D. Germline CDR1 reads SGHRS; CDR2 reads YFSETQ. There are 15 residues in the CDR3. Trimming removed 0 bases from V and 1 base from J, with 10 bases in between. The full variable domain, completed using reference TRBV5-1 and TRBJ2-5, is KAGVTQTPRYLIKTRGQQVTLSCSPISGHRSVSWYQQTPGQGLQFLFEYFSETQRNKGNFPGRFSGRQFSNSRSEMNVSTLELGDSALYLCASSLDSLAQETQYFGPGTRLLVL.

About this clonotype itself: It is likely a read error, because the conserved phenylalanine at the end of the CDR3 is missing. The chain is built from TRBV5-5 and TRBJ2-2; D not resolved. V shed 0 bases and J shed 9 bases, with 12 bases lying between them. Germline CDR1 SGHKS, CDR2 YYEKEE (reference sequence). The CDR3 contains 14 residues. The CDR3 region is CASSLGLNCWELFC. As DNA, the CDR3 is TGTGCCAGCAGCTTGGGACTCAACTGCTGGGAGCTGTTTTGT.

Ten or more counts support this clonotype. CDR3 bases: TGTGCCAGTAGTGTTTTCGAAGACAGTGGCTACACCTTC. Encoded protein: CASSVFEDSGYTF. This chain uses TRBV19 with TRBJ1-2; D is perhaps TRBD1 (5 bases). The CDR3 is 13 residues long. Germline assignment: CDR1 LNHDA and CDR2 SQIVND (reference sequence). Trimming shortened V by 5 bases and J by 7 bases, and 14 bases separated the two germline ends.

This chain uses TRBV20-1 with TRBJ2-7; 10 nucleotides match TRBD2. The germline CDR1 and CDR2 sequences are DFQATT and SNEGSKA (reference sequence). V shed 4 bases and J 4 bases; nucleotides not matched to a gene: 10. This CDR3 is built from 15 residues. CDR3 sequence (DNA): TGCAGTGCTACAGATCCCGGGACTAGCGAGTACGAGCAGTACTTC. Its translation: CSATDPGTSEYEQYF.

This clonotype occurred many times. The chain is built from TRBV7-2 and TRBJ2-6; the D is unclear. The CDR3 is 15 residues long. Trimming cost V 1 base and J 0 bases, with 4 bases left between them. The germline V gene encodes CDR1 SGHTA and CDR2 FQGNSA. The CDR3 coding sequence is TGTGCCAGCAGCTTAGGGGGCTCTGGGGCCAACGTCCTGACTTTC. Protein: CASSLGGSGANVLTF.

The chain couples TRBV6-1 to TRBJ1-6; no clear D gene. The CDR3 consists of 14 residues. Germline V gene data show CDR1 as MNHNS and CDR2 as SASEGT. Trimming removed 7 bases from V and 4 bases from J, with 11 bases in between. CDR3 coding DNA: TGTGCCAGCACCCAACGGGGTTATAATTCACCCCTCCACTTT. Protein sequence: CASTQRGYNSPLHF.

The rearrangement joins TRBV12-3 or TRBV12-4 to TRBJ2-1; D is possibly TRBD1 (6 bases). This CDR3 spans 15 amino acids. Deletions cut 3 bases from V and 5 bases from J, with 14 bases between. For the CDR3, the DNA is TGTGCCAGCAGTTTCGGGCAGGGGTTCGACAATGAGCAGTTCTTC. Its translation is CASSFGQGFDNEQFF.

This chain links TRBV7-2 with TRBJ2-2, with TRBD1 matching 8 bases. The CDR3 extends over 15 amino acids. V shed 2 bases and J 6 bases; nucleotides not matched to a gene: 5. Germline loops: CDR1 SGHTA, CDR2 FQGNSA. CDR3 sequence: CASSLFQGAAGELFF. The CDR3 nucleotides are TGTGCCAGCAGCTTATTCCAGGGGGCAGCCGGGGAGCTGTTTTTT.

The chain recombines TRBV11-2 with TRBJ2-1; 8 nucleotides agree with TRBD2. CDR1 is SGHAT, CDR2 FQNNGV, per germline. The CDR3 runs to 15 residues. With 5 bases clipped from V and 8 bases from J, the junction kept 11 bases outside the gene matches. DNA of the CDR3: TGTGCCAGCAGCCCCCCATTAGCGGGGAGGGATGAGCAGTTCTTC. Translating it yields CASSPPLAGRDEQFF.

In its sample, this clonotype was seen many times. V and J are TRBV5-4 and TRBJ2-3; TRBD2 is a possible D gene (5 bases). Deletions cut 3 bases from V and 4 bases from J, with 9 bases between. The CDR3 sequence is 13 residues long. Germline CDR1 is SGHNT and CDR2 is YYREEE (reference sequence). For the CDR3, the DNA is TGTGCCAGCAGCTCATGGACTGCAGATACGCAGTATTTT. Translation gives CASSSWTADTQYF.

There are many counts of this clonotype. The chain links TRBV6-1 to TRBJ1-6; D might be TRBD1 (5 bases). The CDR3 spans 16 residues. CDR1 and CDR2 from the germline V gene are MNHNS and SASEGT. V was trimmed by 2 bases and J by 5 bases, leaving 13 bases between them. CDR3 nucleotides: TGTGCCAGCAGTGAAAAGGGCAGGGCCCATAATTCACCCCTCCACTTT. Protein: CASSEKGRAHNSPLHF.

The V call is TRBV9, the J call TRBJ1-2; perhaps TRBD1 as D (6 bases). In germline, CDR1 is SGDLS, CDR2 YYNGEE. This CDR3 is built from 17 residues. Trimming pared 0 bases from V and 3 bases from J, leaving 18 bases between. CDR3 in DNA: TGTGCCAGCAGCGTAGCTTCCCCAGCGGGGGCCGACTATGGCTACACCTTC. Amino acid sequence: CASSVASPAGADYGYTF.

In its sample, this clonotype was seen many times. Written as DNA, the CDR3 is TGTGCCAGCAGCCATCATACAGGGAGGGACAAAAACATTCAGTACTTC. Translating gives CASSHHTGRDKNIQYF. V and J are TRBV7-2 and TRBJ2-4, with D tentatively TRBD2 (7 bases). CDR3 length: 16 amino acids. CDR1 SGHTA and CDR2 FQGNSA come from the germline V gene. V dropped 5 bases and J dropped 3 bases, with 17 bases sitting between them. Full variable domain (missing parts from reference TRBV7-2 and TRBJ2-4): GAGVSQSPSNKVTEKGKDVELRCDPISGHTALYWYRQSLGQGLEFLIYFQGNSAPDKSGLPSDRFSAERTGGSVSTLTIQRTQQEDSAVYLCASSHHTGRDKNIQYFGAGTRLSVL.

The chain carries TRBV11-2 and TRBJ2-1; possibly TRBD1 or TRBD2 for D (5 bases each). Germline V gives CDR1 SGHAT, CDR2 FQNNGV. The CDR3 contains 14 residues. V lost 3 bases and J 7 bases, leaving 13 bases between the germline ends. CDR3 loop: CASSFTNWGNEQFF. DNA of the CDR3: TGTGCCAGCAGCTTTACAAACTGGGGGAATGAGCAGTTCTTC.

J is TRBJ2-7 and V is TRBV6-1, with 11 bases identical to TRBD2. This CDR3 is built from 15 residues. The V and J ends lost 7 bases and 3 bases, in that order; junction bases with no gene match: 8. Germline V gives CDR1 MNHNS, CDR2 SASEGT. For the CDR3, the DNA is TGTGCCAGCACCGCCGGGACTAGCGGAAACTACGAGCAGTACTTC. Protein: CASTAGTSGNYEQYF.